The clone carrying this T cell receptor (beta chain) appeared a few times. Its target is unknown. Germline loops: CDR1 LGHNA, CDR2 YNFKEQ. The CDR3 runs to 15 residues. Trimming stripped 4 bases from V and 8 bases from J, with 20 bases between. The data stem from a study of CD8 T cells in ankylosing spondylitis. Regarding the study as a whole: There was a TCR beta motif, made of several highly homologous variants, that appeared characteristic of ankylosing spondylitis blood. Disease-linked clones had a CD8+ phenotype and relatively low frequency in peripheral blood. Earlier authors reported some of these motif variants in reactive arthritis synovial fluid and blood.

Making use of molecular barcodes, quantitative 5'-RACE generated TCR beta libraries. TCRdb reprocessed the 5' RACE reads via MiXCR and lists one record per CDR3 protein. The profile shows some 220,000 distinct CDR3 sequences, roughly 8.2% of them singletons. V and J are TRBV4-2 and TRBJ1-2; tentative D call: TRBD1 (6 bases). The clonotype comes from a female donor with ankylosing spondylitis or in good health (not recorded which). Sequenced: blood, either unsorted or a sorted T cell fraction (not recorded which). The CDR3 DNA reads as TGTGCCAGCAGCCCGTCCCGGGACACCTCGCGCGGCTACACCTTC. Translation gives CASSPSRDTSRGYTF.